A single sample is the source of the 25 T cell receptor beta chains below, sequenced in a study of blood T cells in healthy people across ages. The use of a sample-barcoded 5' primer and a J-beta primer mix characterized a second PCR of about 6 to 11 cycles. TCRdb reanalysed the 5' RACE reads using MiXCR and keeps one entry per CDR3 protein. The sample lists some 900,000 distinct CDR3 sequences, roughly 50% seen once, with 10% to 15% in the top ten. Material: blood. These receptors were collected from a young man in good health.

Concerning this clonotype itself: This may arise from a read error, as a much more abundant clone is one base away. The CDR3 DNA follows: TGTGCCAGCAGCGTATACACTGAAGCTTTCTTT. Translation: CASSVYTEAFF. The chain links TRBV9 to TRBJ1-1; D is undetermined. The V end was cut by 1 base, the J end by 3 bases, with 1 base between. Germline-derived CDR1 and CDR2 are SGDLS and YYNGEE. The CDR3 runs to 11 residues.

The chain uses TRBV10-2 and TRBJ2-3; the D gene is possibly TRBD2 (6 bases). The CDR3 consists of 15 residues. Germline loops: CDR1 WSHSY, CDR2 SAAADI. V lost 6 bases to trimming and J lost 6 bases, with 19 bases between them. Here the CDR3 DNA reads TGCGCCAGCAGGCCCGGGCTGGCGGGGATGGATACGCAGTATTTT. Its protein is CASRPGLAGMDTQYF.

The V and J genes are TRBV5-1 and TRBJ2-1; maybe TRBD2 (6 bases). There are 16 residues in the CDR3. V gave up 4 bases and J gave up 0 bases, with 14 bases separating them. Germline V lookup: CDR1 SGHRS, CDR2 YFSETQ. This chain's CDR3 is CASSGGLSSSYNEQFF. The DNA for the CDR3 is TGCGCCAGCAGCGGGGGGTTGTCGAGCTCCTACAATGAGCAGTTCTTC.

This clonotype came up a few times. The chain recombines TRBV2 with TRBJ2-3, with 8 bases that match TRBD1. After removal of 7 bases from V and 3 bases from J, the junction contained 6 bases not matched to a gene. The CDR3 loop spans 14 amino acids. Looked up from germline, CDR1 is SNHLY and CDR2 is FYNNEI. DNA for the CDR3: TGTGCCAGCAAGGAGACAGGGGCGACAGATACGCAGTATTTT. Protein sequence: CASKETGATDTQYF.

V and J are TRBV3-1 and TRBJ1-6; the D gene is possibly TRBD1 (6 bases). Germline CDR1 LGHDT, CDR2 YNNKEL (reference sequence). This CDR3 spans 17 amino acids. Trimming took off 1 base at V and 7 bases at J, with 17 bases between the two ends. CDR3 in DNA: TGTGCCAGCAGCCAAGCCTACAGGGCGGGAGGAAATTCACCCCTCCACTTT. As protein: CASSQAYRAGGNSPLHF.

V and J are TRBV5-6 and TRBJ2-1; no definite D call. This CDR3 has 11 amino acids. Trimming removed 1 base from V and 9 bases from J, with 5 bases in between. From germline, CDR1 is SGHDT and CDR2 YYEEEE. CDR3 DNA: TGTGCCAGCAGCTTGACGTTTGAGCAGTTCTTC. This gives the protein CASSLTFEQFF.

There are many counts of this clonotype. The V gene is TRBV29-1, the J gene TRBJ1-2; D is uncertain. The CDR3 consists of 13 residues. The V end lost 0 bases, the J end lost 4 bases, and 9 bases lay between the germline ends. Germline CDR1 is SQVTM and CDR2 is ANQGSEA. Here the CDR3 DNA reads TGCAGCGTTGAAGAGGATGGTCTCTATGGCTACACCTTC. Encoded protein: CSVEEDGLYGYTF.

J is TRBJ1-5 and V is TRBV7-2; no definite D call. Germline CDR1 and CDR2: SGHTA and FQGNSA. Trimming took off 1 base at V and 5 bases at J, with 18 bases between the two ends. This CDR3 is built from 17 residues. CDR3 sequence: CASSLVSGDSAYQPQHF. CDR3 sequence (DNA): TGTGCCAGCAGCTTAGTGTCCGGGGATTCGGCCTATCAGCCCCAGCATTTT. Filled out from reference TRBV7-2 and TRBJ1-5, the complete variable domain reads GAGVSQSPSNKVTEKGKDVELRCDPISGHTALYWYRQSLGQGLEFLIYFQGNSAPDKSGLPSDRFSAERTGGSVSTLTIQRTQQEDSAVYLCASSLVSGDSAYQPQHFGDGTRLSIL.

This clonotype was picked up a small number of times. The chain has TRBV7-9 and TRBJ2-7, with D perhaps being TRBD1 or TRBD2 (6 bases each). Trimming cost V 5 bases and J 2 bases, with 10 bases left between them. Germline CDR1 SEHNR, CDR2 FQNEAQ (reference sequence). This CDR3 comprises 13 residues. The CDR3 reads CASSAGHPYEQYF. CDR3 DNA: TGTGCCAGCAGCGCGGGACACCCCTACGAGCAGTACTTC.

CDR3 protein: CASSPQDRGAYNEQFF. CDR3 DNA sequence: TGCGCCAGCAGCCCTCAGGACAGGGGCGCCTACAATGAGCAGTTCTTC. The rearrangement links TRBV5-1 to TRBJ2-1; 9 nucleotides line up with TRBD1. J lost 2 bases, V lost 4 bases, and 7 bases had no gene match. In germline, CDR1 is SGHRS, CDR2 YFSETQ. This CDR3 is built from 16 residues.

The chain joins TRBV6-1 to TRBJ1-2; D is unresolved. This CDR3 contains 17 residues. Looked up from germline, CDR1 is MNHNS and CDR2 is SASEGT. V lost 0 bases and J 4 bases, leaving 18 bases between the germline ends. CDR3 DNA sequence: TGTGCCAGCAGTGAAGCTGTGGAGTCGGCCGACTCCTATGGCTACACCTTC. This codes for CASSEAVESADSYGYTF.

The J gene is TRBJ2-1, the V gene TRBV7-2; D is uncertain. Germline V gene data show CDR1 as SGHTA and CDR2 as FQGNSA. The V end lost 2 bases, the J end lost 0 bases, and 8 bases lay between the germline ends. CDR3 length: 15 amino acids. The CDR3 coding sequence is TGTGCCAGCAGCTTACGGCGATACTCCTACAATGAGCAGTTCTTC. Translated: CASSLRRYSYNEQFF.

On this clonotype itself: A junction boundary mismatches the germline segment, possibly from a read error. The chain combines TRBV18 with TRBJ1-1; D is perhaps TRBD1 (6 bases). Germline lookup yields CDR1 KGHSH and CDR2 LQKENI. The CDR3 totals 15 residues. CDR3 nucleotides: TGTGCTAGCTCCCTTGAGAGGGGGACCGGCACTGAAGCTTTCTTT. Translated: CASSLERGTGTEAFF.

The CDR3 is CSAAVGQETQYF. CDR3 nucleotides: TGCAGTGCTGCCGTCGGGCAAGAGACCCAGTACTTC. The gene calls are TRBV20-1 and TRBJ2-5, with D hard to call. CDR3 size: 12 residues. Looked up from germline, CDR1 is DFQATT and CDR2 is SNEGSKA (reference sequence). V gave up 5 bases and J gave up 2 bases, with 9 bases separating them.

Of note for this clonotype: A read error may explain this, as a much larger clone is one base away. The CDR3 sequence: CSVSKPRDSPSYEQYF. CDR3 coding DNA: TGCAGTGTTAGTAAGCCCCGGGACAGCCCCTCCTACGAGCAGTACTTC. The chain is built from TRBV20-1 and TRBJ2-7, with 7 bases aligning to TRBD1. The J segment lost 0 bases and the V segment lost 7 bases, leaving 15 bases of the junction unmatched. The CDR3 loop spans 16 amino acids. In germline, CDR1 is DFQATT, CDR2 SNEGSKA (reference sequence).

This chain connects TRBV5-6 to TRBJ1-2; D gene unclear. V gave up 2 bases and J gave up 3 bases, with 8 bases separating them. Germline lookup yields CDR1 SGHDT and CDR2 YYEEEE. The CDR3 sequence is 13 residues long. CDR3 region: CASSFPDYYGYTF. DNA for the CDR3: TGTGCCAGCAGCTTCCCAGACTACTATGGCTACACCTTC.

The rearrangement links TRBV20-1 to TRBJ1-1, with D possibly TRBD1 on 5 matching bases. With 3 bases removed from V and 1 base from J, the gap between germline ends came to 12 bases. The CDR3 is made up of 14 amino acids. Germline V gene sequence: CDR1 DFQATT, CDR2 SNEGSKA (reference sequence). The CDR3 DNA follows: TGCAGTGCTAGTAGTTGGGGGGAGAACACTGAAGCTTTCTTT. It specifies CSASSWGENTEAFF.

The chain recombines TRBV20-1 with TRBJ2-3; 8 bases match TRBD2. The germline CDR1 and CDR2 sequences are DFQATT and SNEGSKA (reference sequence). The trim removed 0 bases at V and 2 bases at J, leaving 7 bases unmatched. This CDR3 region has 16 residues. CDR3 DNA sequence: TGCAGTGCTAGAGATCGGGTAGCGGGGACCACAGATACGCAGTATTTT. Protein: CSARDRVAGTTDTQYF.

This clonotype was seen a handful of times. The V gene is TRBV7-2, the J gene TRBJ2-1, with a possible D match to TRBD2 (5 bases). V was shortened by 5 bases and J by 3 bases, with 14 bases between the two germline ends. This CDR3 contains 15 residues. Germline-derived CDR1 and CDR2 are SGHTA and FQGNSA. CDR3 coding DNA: TGTGCCAGCAGCCCGGGCGGGTCGTACTACAATGAGCAGTTCTTC. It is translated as CASSPGGSYYNEQFF.

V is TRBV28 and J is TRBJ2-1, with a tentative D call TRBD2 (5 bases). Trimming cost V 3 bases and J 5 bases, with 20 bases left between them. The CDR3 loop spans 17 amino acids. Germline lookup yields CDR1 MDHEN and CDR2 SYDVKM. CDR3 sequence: CASSFSLAGRWDNEQFF. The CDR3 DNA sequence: TGTGCCAGCAGTTTTTCCCTCGCGGGTCGGTGGGACAATGAGCAGTTCTTC.

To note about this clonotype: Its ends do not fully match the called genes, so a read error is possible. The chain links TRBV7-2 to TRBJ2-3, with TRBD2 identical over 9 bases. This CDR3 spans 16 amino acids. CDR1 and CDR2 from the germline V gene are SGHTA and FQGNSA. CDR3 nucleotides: TGTGCCAGCAGCTTAGAGGCGGGGGGGATCACAGAGACGCAGTATTTT. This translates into CASSLEAGGITETQYF.

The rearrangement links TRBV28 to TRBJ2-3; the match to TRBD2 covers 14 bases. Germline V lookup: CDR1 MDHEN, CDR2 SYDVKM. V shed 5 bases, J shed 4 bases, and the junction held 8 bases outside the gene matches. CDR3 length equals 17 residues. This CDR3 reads CASSRLAGGSSADTQYF. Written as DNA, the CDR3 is TGTGCCAGCAGTCGACTAGCGGGGGGGTCTAGCGCAGATACGCAGTATTTT.

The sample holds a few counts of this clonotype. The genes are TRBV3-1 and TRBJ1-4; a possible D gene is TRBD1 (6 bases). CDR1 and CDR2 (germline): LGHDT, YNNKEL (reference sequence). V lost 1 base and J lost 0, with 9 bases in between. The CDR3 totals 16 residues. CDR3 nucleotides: TGTGCCAGCAGCCAAGGACAGGCCTCAACTAATGAAAAACTGTTTTTT. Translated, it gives CASSQGQASTNEKLFF.

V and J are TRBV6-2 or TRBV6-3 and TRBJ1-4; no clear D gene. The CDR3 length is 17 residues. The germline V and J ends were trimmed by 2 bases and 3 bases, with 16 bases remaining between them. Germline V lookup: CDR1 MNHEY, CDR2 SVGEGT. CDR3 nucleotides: TGTGCCAGCAGTTACCCCCTCCACATGACGTCTAATGAAAAACTGTTTTTT. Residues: CASSYPLHMTSNEKLFF.

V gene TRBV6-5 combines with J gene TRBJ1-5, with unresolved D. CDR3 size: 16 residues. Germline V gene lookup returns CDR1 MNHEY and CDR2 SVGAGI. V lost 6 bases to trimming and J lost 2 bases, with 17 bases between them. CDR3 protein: CASSPGWQFRNQPQHF. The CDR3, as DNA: TGTGCCAGCAGCCCTGGATGGCAGTTTCGCAATCAGCCCCAGCATTTT.